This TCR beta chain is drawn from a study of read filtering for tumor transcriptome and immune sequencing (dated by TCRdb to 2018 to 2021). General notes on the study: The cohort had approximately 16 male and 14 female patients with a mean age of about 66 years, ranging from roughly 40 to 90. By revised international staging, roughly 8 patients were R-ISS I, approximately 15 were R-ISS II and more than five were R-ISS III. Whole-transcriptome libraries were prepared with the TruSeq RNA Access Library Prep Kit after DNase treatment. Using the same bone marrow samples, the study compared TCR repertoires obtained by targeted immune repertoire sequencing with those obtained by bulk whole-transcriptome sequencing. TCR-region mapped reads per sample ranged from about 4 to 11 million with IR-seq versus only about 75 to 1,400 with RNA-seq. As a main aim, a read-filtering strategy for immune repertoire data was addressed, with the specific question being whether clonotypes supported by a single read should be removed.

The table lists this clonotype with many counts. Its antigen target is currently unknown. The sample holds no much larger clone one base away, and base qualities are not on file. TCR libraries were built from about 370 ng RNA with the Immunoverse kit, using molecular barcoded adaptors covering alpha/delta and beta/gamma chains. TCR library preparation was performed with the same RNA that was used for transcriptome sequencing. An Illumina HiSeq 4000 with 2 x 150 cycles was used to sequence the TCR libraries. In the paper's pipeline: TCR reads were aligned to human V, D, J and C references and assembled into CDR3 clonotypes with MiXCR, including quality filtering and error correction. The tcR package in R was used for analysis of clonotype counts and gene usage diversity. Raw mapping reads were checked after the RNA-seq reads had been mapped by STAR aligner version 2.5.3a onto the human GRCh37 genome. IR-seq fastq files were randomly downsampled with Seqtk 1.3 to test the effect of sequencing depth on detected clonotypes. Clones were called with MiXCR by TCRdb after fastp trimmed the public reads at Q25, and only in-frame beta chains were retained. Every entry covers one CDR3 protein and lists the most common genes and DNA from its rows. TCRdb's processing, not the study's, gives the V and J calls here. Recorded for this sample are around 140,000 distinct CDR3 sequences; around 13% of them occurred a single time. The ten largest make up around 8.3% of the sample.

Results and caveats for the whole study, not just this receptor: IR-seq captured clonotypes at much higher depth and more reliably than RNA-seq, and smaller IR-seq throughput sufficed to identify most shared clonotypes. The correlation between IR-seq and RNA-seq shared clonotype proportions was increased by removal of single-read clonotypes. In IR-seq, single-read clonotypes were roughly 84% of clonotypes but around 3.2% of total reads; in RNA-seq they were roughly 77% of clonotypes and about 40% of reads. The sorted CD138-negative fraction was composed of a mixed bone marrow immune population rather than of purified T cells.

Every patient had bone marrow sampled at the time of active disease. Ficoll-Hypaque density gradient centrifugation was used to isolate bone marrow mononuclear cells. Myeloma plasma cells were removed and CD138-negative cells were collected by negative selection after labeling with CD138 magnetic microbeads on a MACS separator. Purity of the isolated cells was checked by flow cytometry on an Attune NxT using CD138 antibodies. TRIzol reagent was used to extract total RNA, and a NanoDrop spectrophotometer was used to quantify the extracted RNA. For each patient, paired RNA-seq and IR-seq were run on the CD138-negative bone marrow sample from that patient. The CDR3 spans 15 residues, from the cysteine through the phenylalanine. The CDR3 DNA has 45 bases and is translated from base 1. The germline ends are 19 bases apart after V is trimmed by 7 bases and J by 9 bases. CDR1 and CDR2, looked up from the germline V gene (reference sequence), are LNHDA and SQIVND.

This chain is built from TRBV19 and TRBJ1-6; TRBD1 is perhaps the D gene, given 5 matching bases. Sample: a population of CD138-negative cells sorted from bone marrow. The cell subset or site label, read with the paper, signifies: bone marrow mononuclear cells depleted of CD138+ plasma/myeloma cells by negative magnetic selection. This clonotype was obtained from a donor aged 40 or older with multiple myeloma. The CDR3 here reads CASTPRAGRGSPLHF. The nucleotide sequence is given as TGTGCCAGTACCCCAAGGGCAGGGAGAGGTTCACCCCTCCACTTT.